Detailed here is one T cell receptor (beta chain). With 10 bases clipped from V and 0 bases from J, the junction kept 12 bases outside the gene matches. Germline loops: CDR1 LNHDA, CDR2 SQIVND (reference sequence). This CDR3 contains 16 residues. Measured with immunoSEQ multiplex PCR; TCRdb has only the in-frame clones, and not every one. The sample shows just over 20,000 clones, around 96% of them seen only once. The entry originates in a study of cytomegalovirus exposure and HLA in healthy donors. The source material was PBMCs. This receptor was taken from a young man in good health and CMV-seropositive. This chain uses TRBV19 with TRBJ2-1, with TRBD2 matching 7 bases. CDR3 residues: CATSSGDSLSYNEQFF. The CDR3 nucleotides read TGTGCCACCTCTAGCGGTGACTCCCTCTCCTACAATGAGCAGTTCTTC.